Following are 25 T cell receptor beta chains from one sample sequenced in a study of T-cell reconstitution after alpha-beta-depleted transplantation in children. A library of TCRbeta sequences, prepared with unique molecular identifiers, was generated. TCRdb reprocessed the PCR reads with MiXCR, giving one entry per CDR3 protein. The sample comprises roughly 120,000 distinct CDR3 sequences, 10% of which are singletons, and around 8.2% rests with the top ten. This specimen was PBMCs from the stem cell graft donor, taken from the stem cell graft. All receptors derive from a human donor who donated a stem cell graft to a child with acute lymphoblastic leukemia.

In its sample, this clonotype was seen many times. The chain is built from TRBV12-3 or TRBV12-4 and TRBJ2-5; 9 bases are a match to TRBD1. Unmatched junction bases numbered 10, after V lost 6 bases and J lost 5 bases. There are 15 residues in the CDR3. The CDR3 here is CASRSLGTGLETQYF. The CDR3 DNA is TGTGCCAGCAGAAGCCTCGGGACAGGGTTGGAGACCCAGTACTTC.

This clonotype has a count of ten or more. The chain couples TRBV29-1 to TRBJ2-2; D unclear. V was shortened by 4 bases and J by 7 bases, with 13 bases between the two germline ends. The CDR3 is made up of 13 amino acids. CDR1 is SQVTM and CDR2 is ANQGSEA in the germline V gene. For the CDR3, the DNA is TGCAGCGTTGGAGCCGACACCCGCGGGGAGCTGTTTTTT. Translating gives CSVGADTRGELFF.

This clonotype was observed many times. J is TRBJ2-7 and V is TRBV6-5, with D uncertain. The CDR3 is 14 residues long. Trimming left V 2 bases short and J 4 bases short, with 12 bases between. The germline V gene encodes CDR1 MNHEY and CDR2 SVGAGI. The CDR3 bases are TGTGCCAGCAGTTACAAGGCCAGTCTGTACGAGCAGTACTTC. It translates to CASSYKASLYEQYF.

This clonotype occurred a few times. This chain joins TRBV7-3 and TRBJ1-1; D gene unclear. Germline CDR1 reads SGHTA; CDR2 reads FQGTGA. V was clipped by 4 bases and J by 4 bases, with 7 bases between them. CDR3 length: 12 amino acids. The CDR3 sequence is CASSWRATEAFF. CDR3 nucleotides: TGTGCCAGCAGCTGGAGGGCCACTGAAGCTTTCTTT.

At least ten counts were recorded for this clonotype. The chain is built from TRBV11-2 and TRBJ2-1; 9 bases agree with TRBD2. Germline V gene lookup returns CDR1 SGHAT and CDR2 FQNNGV. V lost 1 base and J lost 13; bases outside the gene matches: 2. CDR3 length: 12 amino acids. This CDR3 reads CASSLGTSVQFF. The CDR3 DNA reads TGTGCCAGCAGCTTAGGGACTAGCGTACAGTTCTTC.

This clonotype came up many times. The chain recombines TRBV27 with TRBJ2-5, with unresolved D. CDR1 MNHEY and CDR2 SMNVEV come from the germline V gene (reference sequence). The CDR3 contains 13 residues. Trimming took 5 bases from V and 1 from J, leaving 8 bases between them. The CDR3 DNA sequence: TGTGCCAGCAGTGTAAAACTCCAAGAGACCCAGTACTTC. This translates into CASSVKLQETQYF.

This clonotype was seen at least ten times. The chain carries TRBV6-5 and TRBJ1-5; D is undetermined. Per germline, CDR1 MNHEY and CDR2 SVGAGI. The germline V and J ends were trimmed by 4 bases and 2 bases, with 6 bases remaining between them. The CDR3 is made up of 13 amino acids. This CDR3 reads CASSWAGNQPQHF. In nucleotides, the CDR3 is TGTGCCAGCAGTTGGGCAGGCAATCAGCCCCAGCATTTT.

This clonotype was recorded at least ten times. The V gene is TRBV25-1, the J gene TRBJ2-7, with 7 bases lining up with TRBD1. The trim removed 8 bases at V and 4 bases at J, leaving 8 bases unmatched. This CDR3 is built from 13 residues. The V gene's germline CDR1 is MGHDK and CDR2 SYGVNS. DNA for the CDR3: TGTGCCAGCGTTGGGACAGCCGGATACGAGCAGTACTTC. Residues: CASVGTAGYEQYF.

This clonotype showed up many times. J is TRBJ2-1 and V is TRBV5-1; TRBD2 might be the D (5 bases). Trimming cost V 0 bases and J 1 base, with 8 bases left between them. Germline V lookup: CDR1 SGHRS, CDR2 YFSETQ. The CDR3 consists of 15 residues. The CDR3 nucleotides read TGCGCCAGCAGCTTGGACGCGGGTTCCTACAATGAGCAGTTCTTC. The encoded protein is CASSLDAGSYNEQFF.

Notes on this clonotype: A clone one base away is much larger, so this may be a read error. This chain connects TRBV4-1 to TRBJ1-1; no firm D call. The CDR3 has 14 amino acids. V was pared by 3 bases and J by 3 bases, with 11 bases between. CDR1 and CDR2 (germline): MGHRA, YSYEKL. CDR3 DNA sequence: TGCGCCAGCAGCCAGGGAGTGGGGTACACTGAAGCTTTCTTT. It is translated as CASSQGVGYTEAFF.

The table lists this clonotype with many counts. The rearrangement links TRBV20-1 to TRBJ2-1; 9 positions match TRBD2. The CDR3 has 16 residues. CDR1 is DFQATT, CDR2 SNEGSKA, per germline (reference sequence). V was pared by 3 bases and J by 4 bases, with 10 bases of the junction left unmatched. The CDR3 is CSASLWSSGGYNEQFF. As DNA, the CDR3 is TGCAGTGCTAGTCTGTGGTCCAGCGGGGGGTACAATGAGCAGTTCTTC.

This clonotype was counted at least ten times. The V and J genes are TRBV2 and TRBJ1-1; 7 positions agree with TRBD1. The CDR3 loop spans 15 amino acids. CDR1 and CDR2 from the germline V gene are SNHLY and FYNNEI. V trimming: 6 bases; J trimming: 3 bases; junction bases outside the gene matches: 10. The CDR3 is CASSDSTGWDTEAFF. CDR3 nucleotides: TGTGCCAGCAGCGATTCGACAGGGTGGGACACTGAAGCTTTCTTT.

This chain joins TRBV12-3 or TRBV12-4 and TRBJ1-1; TRBD1 is a possible D gene (6 bases). There are 14 residues in the CDR3. V dropped 3 bases and J dropped 4 bases, with 12 bases sitting between them. The CDR3 bases are TGTGCCAGCAGTTTCGGGATAGGGGGCACTGAAGCTTTCTTT. This sequence encodes CASSFGIGGTEAFF.

Regarding this clonotype: A read error is possible here, since a much larger clone lies one base away. The final CDR3 position lacks the conserved phenylalanine or tryptophan, pointing to a likely read error. V is TRBV12-3 or TRBV12-4 and J is TRBJ1-1, with D perhaps matching TRBD1 (5 bases). CDR3 length equals 12 residues. The V gene lost 0 bases and the J gene lost 8 bases, with 7 bases spanning the gap. The CDR3: CASSLAGEEAFL. The CDR3 bases are TGTGCCAGCAGTTTAGCAGGGGAGGAAGCTTTCTTG.

The table lists this clonotype with many counts. The chain recombines TRBV7-2 with TRBJ2-2; TRBD2 might be the D (6 bases). CDR3 length equals 13 residues. Germline CDR1 reads SGHTA; CDR2 reads FQGNSA. The germline V and J ends were trimmed by 2 bases and 8 bases, with 9 bases remaining between them. CDR3 protein: CASSLLEGGELFF. CDR3 bases: TGTGCCAGCAGCTTACTGGAGGGGGGGGAGCTGTTTTTT.

This clonotype was seen repeatedly, ten times or more. This chain links TRBV5-6 with TRBJ1-2; TRBD1 is a possible D gene (6 bases). The CDR3 runs 15 residues. Trimming stripped 5 bases from V and 4 bases from J, with 18 bases between. Germline assignment: CDR1 SGHDT and CDR2 YYEEEE. The CDR3 spells CASRLQGMYGYGYTF. CDR3 coding DNA: TGTGCCAGCAGATTACAGGGAATGTACGGCTATGGCTACACCTTC. The full variable domain, its missing parts supplied by reference TRBV5-6 and TRBJ1-2, is DAGVTQSPTHLIKTRGQQVTLRCSPKSGHDTVSWYQQALGQGPQFIFQYYEEEERQRGNFPDRFSGHQFPNYSSELNVNALLLGDSALYLCASRLQGMYGYGYTFGSGTRLTVV.

There are many counts of this clonotype. The chain recombines TRBV10-2 with TRBJ1-1; possibly TRBD1 for D (6 bases). Trimming pared 3 bases from V and 1 base from J, leaving 9 bases between. The CDR3 runs to 14 residues. In germline, CDR1 is WSHSY, CDR2 SAAADI. This CDR3 reads CASSDWGQNTEAFF. CDR3 DNA sequence: TGCGCCAGCAGTGATTGGGGACAGAACACTGAAGCTTTCTTT.

Comment on this clonotype: Being one base from a much bigger clone, this may be a read error. V gene TRBV5-1 combines with J gene TRBJ2-7; the match to TRBD1 covers 9 bases. The junction had 7 bases not matched to a gene; V was cut back by 6 bases and J by 3 bases. In germline, CDR1 is SGHRS, CDR2 YFSETQ. The CDR3 sequence is 14 residues long. CDR3: CASTHGDRDYEQYF. As DNA, the CDR3 is TGCGCCAGCACCCATGGGGACAGGGACTACGAGCAGTACTTC.

This clonotype was detected ten times or more. The V call is TRBV5-1, the J call TRBJ2-3, with D tentatively TRBD2 (5 bases). Per the germline V gene, CDR1 is SGHRS and CDR2 is YFSETQ. V was shortened by 2 bases and J by 0 bases, with 7 bases between the two germline ends. The CDR3 runs 14 residues. CDR3 residues: CASSFEGSTDTQYF. In DNA, the CDR3 is TGCGCCAGCAGCTTTGAGGGTAGCACAGATACGCAGTATTTT.

This clonotype was observed at least ten times. The chain recombines TRBV6-5 with TRBJ1-4; a weak D match, TRBD1 (5 bases). V was pared by 0 bases and J by 4 bases, with 9 bases between. Germline CDR1 and CDR2: MNHEY and SVGAGI. This CDR3 is built from 15 residues. For the CDR3, the DNA is TGTGCCAGCAGTTACTCGAGGGACCGTAATGAAAAACTGTTTTTT. Amino acid sequence: CASSYSRDRNEKLFF.

The sample holds many counts of this clonotype. The V gene is TRBV6-6, the J gene TRBJ2-7; D not certain. CDR1 MNHNY and CDR2 SVGAGI come from the germline V gene (reference sequence). The CDR3 totals 12 residues. V lost 3 bases, J lost 3 bases, and 6 bases lay in between. CDR3 in DNA: TGTGCCAGCAGTTATGTCCTCTACGAGCAGTACTTC. It yields the protein CASSYVLYEQYF.

This clonotype was recorded at least ten times. The J gene is TRBJ2-2, the V gene TRBV7-2, with a possible D match to TRBD2 (6 bases). The CDR3 runs 16 residues. Germline CDR1 is SGHTA and CDR2 is FQGNSA. V lost 6 bases and J 4 bases, leaving 18 bases between the germline ends. The CDR3 DNA reads as TGTGCCAGCAGTCAACCGGGACTTCCGATCACCGGGGAGCTGTTTTTT. Its protein product is CASSQPGLPITGELFF.

This clonotype came up many times. The chain couples TRBV10-3 to TRBJ2-3, with 7 bases that match TRBD2. V dropped 6 bases and J dropped 5; count of bases not matched to a gene: 14. This CDR3 comprises 16 residues. CDR1 and CDR2 from the germline V gene are ENHRY and SYGVKD. The CDR3 nucleotides are TGTGCCATCAGCGACCAAGGGAGGGGTTTAAAAGATACGCAGTATTTT. It yields the protein CAISDQGRGLKDTQYF.

This clonotype came up many times. The chain combines TRBV7-6 with TRBJ1-3, with D possibly being TRBD1 (5 bases). The germline CDR1 and CDR2 sequences are SGHVS and FNYEAQ. V dropped 4 bases and J dropped 1 base, with 11 bases sitting between them. This CDR3 has 15 residues. CDR3 nucleotide sequence: TGTGCCAGCAGCTCCTCGGGGGTTTCTGGAAACACCATATATTTT. Protein: CASSSSGVSGNTIYF. The full variable domain, in which reference TRBV7-6 and TRBJ1-3 provide the parts outside the CDR3, is GAGVSQSPRYKVTKRGQDVALRCDPISGHVSLYWYRQALGQGPEFLTYFNYEAQQDKSGLPNDRFSAERPEGSISTLTIQRTEQRDSAMYRCASSSSGVSGNTIYFGEGSWLTVV.

This clonotype was observed a handful of times. V usage is TRBV20-1 and J usage is TRBJ2-7; D is possibly TRBD2 (6 bases). CDR1 is DFQATT, CDR2 SNEGSKA, per germline (reference sequence). Trimming stripped 0 bases from V and 0 bases from J, with 15 bases between. This CDR3 has 16 amino acids. The CDR3 is CSARDVGGGASYEQYF. The CDR3 nucleotides read TGCAGTGCTAGAGATGTTGGGGGAGGAGCCTCCTACGAGCAGTACTTC.